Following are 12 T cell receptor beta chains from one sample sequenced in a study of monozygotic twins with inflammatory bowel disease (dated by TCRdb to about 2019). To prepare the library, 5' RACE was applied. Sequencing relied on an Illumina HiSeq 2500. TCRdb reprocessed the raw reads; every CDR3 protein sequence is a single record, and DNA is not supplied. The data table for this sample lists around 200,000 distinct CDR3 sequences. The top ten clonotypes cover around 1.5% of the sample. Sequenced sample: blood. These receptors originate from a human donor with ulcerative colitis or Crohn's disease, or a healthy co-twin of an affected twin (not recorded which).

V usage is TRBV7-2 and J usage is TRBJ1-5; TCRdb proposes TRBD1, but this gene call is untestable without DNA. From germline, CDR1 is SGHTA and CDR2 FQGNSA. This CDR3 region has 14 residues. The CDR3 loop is CASSSGTGALPQHF.

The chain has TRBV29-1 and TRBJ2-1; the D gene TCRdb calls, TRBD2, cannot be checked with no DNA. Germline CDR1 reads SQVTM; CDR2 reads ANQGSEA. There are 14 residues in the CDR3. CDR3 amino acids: CSASSFGSYNEQFF.

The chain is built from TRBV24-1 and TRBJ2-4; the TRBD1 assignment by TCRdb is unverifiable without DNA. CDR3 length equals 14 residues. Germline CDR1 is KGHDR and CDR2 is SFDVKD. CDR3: CATSDGQGKNIQYF.

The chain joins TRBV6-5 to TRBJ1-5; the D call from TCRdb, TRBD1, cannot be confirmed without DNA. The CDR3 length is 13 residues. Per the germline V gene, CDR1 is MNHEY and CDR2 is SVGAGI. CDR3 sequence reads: CASWGNSNQPQHF.

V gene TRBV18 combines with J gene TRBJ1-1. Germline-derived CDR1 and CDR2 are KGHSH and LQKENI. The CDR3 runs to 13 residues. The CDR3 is CASSQSQDTEAFF.

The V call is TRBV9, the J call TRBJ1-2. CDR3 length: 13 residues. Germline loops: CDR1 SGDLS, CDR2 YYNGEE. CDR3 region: CASSVVSTYGYTF.

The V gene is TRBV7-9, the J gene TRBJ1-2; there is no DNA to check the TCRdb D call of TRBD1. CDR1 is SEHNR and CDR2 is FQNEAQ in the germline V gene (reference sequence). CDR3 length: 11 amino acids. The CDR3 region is CASSLFDSYTF.

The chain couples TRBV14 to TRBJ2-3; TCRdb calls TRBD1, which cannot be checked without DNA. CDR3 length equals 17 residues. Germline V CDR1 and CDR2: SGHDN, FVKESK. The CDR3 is CASSQWLQGEYTDTQYF.

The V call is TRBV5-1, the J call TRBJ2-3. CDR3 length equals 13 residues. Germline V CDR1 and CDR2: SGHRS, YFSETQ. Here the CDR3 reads CASSSGPADTQYF.

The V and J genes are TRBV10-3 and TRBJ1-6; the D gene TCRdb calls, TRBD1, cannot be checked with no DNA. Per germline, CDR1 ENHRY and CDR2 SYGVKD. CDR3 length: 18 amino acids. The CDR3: CAISESRGGRGANAPLHF.

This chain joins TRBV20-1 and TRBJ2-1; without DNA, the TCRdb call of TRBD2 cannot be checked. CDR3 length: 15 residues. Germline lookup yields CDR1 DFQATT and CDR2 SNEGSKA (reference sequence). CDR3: CSVSAGSSSYNEQFF.

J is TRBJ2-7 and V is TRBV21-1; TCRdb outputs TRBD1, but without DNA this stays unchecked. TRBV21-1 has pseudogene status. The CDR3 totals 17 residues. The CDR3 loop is CASSTKVRGISKYEQYF.